The present entry profiles one T cell receptor (beta chain) with its context. Its recognized antigen is unknown. Qualities for individual bases were not recorded, and no much larger clone is one base off. At the junction V is shortened by 3 bases and J by 5 bases, with 16 bases in between. Reading from cysteine to phenylalanine, the CDR3 counts 15 amino acids. The entry retains the CDR3 DNA only, 45 bases that are in frame from base 1. For CDR1 and CDR2, the germline V gene lists MDHEN and SYDVKM. This sample is drawn from a study of blood T cell repertoires in COVID-19 (TCRdb year 2020). About the investigation overall: Collaborator samples came from the United States, Italy and Spain and covered acute and convalescent phases of COVID-19. Subjects who had been exposed to COVID-19, were actively infected with it, or had recovered from it provided the deeply sampled blood TCRbeta repertoires that made up the dataset. Samples came from the ongoing ImmuneRACE study (first 160 participants) plus 1,254 subjects from 6 global collaborators. The repertoires were released in a freely available public database meant as a resource for research on the immune response to SARS-CoV-2. Where available, HLA class I and class II types were taken from metadata supplied by the sample provider and were not determined by assay-based typing. The material from the prospective study consisted of cDNA or gDNA derived from T cells, B-cell-depleted T cells, or PBMCs. Sample metadata almost always included a de-identified subject ID, COVID-19 status, age in years and sex.

The paper's findings and limits, for the study overall: The amount of clinical and demographic metadata varied by source and participant and was provided uncurated.

TCRbeta CDR3 regions were amplified from genomic DNA using the immunoSEQ Assay, a bias-controlled multiplex PCR. The paper's data handling went like this. Nucleated cell counts per sample were estimated from amplification of reference gene primers within the assay. To quantify the absolute abundance of each unique TCRbeta CDR3 rearrangement, sequence reads were collapsed and filtered. For each sample, productive Simpson clonality was calculated as the square root of Simpson's diversity index across productive rearrangements. Sourced from immuneACCESS, this table was stored by TCRdb with only in-frame sequences that have V and J called. A share of the clones is absent; for the studies checked, an unresolved V gene accounts for under half, and the remainder has no known explanation. The DNA was the basis for D and trimming; V, J and clone size are from that table. A total of approximately 42,000 clones appear in this sample, roughly three quarters of them only once. The ten largest clonotypes hold about 26% of the sample.

Each collaborating institution followed its own protocols to collect whole blood in K2EDTA tubes. For TCRbeta analysis, collaborators shipped samples as frozen whole blood, isolated PBMCs, or DNA extracted from either of those sample types. Input material: peripheral blood. This TCR was sampled from a man older than 75 with acute or convalescent COVID-19. Here the chain combines TRBV28 and TRBJ2-5; the D gene is perhaps TRBD2, from 5 matching bases. This receptor carries the CDR3 CASSLADTRVETQYF. In nucleotides, the sequence is TGTGCCAGCAGTTTGGCCGACACGAGGGTGGAGACCCAGTACTTC.